This T cell receptor beta chain was captured by sequencing in a study of human T cells and chemical hapten exposure. This clonotype was observed many times. CDR1 KGHSH and CDR2 LQKENI come from the germline V gene. This CDR3 contains 14 residues. Trimming took 2 bases from V and 12 from J, leaving 17 bases between them. Whole blood that had not been fractionated was the source of extracted total RNA. As processed by the authors: TCR counts had a median of approximately 87,000 per sample and spanned roughly 20,000 to 750,000. Each CDR3 protein is one row after TCRdb ran MiXCR on the 5' RACE reads. These V and J calls rely on TCRdb rather than the paper's analysis. The sample consists of some 150,000 distinct CDR3 sequences, around 4.4% of them appearing once.

This TCR derives from a female donor in good health. V is TRBV18 and J is TRBJ1-5, with D possibly matching TRBD1 (6 bases). The DNA of the CDR3 is TGTGCCAGCTCACCAAATGACGGACAGAACTTCCAGCATTTT. Translated, it gives CASSPNDGQNFQHF.